This T cell receptor (beta chain) was sequenced in a study of shared clonotypes between healthy human individuals. How the authors handled the data: ImmunoSEQ sequences covered only the junction and lacked quality scores; filtering therefore differed. The repertoire was sequenced with immunoSEQ multiplex PCR; TCRdb's copy has only in-frame clones and lacks some. The D gene and trimming were derived from the DNA, and the V and J assignments and clone size from that table. The sample consists of around 2.3 million clones, around 95% of them appearing once. The germline V and J ends were trimmed by 0 bases and 5 bases, with 11 bases remaining between them. The CDR3 consists of 14 residues. The germline V gene encodes CDR1 MGHDK and CDR2 SYGVNS. General study points: Shared clonotypes: 4.5% to 6% naive CD4, approximately 3.4% naive CD8, roughly 2.2% memory CD4, over 0.3% memory CD8.

This clone appeared a single time. Its antigen is unidentified. This receptor was identified in a man between 18 and 29 years old in good health. Sequencing was done on a sample of naive CD4+ T cells sorted from blood. Subset noted: CD45RA+ positively selected. V usage is TRBV25-1 and J usage is TRBJ2-7; D remains unclear. Written as DNA, the CDR3 is TGTGCCAGCAGTGAATATGGGAAAAAAGACGAGCAGTACTTC. This encodes CASSEYGKKDEQYF.